Listed below are T cell receptor beta chains from one sample, sequenced in a study of control samples from healthy donors and cancer patients. Generated by immunoSEQ multiplex PCR, the TCRdb table keeps only in-frame clones and is missing some. The repertoire holds about 98,000 clones, with approximately 80% as singletons. The sequenced sample was blood. The receptors here all came from a woman under 40 in good health. Both conserved end residues are part of each CDR3. Each record gives: J gene, D gene, clone size, V gene, CDR3 DNA, CDR3 protein. D genes are given only for firm matches. Not every row has a clone size; where given, it reads once, few, many or a size class.

j_gene: TRBJ2-1; d_gene: TRBD1; abundance: .; v_gene: TRBV6-5; CDR3nt: TGTGCCAGCAGCCCGGGACAGCCCTACAATGAGCAGTTCTTC; CDR3aa: CASSPGQPYNEQFF
j_gene: TRBJ2-3; d_gene: TRBD1; abundance: .; v_gene: TRBV3-1/TRBV3-2; CDR3nt: TGTGCCAGCAGCCGCAGACAGGGGAGGATCCCAGATACGCAGTATTTT; CDR3aa: CASSRRQGRIPDTQYF
j_gene: TRBJ1-5; d_gene: TRBD1; abundance: few; v_gene: TRBV11-2; CDR3nt: TGTGCCAGCAGCTTAGGTGCCGGGACAGGGGTCAATCAGCCCCAGCATTTT; CDR3aa: CASSLGAGTGVNQPQHF
j_gene: TRBJ2-7; d_gene: TRBD1; abundance: .; v_gene: TRBV11-2; CDR3nt: TGTGCCAGCAGCTTAGAGGACAGGGGCTACGAGCAGTACTTC; CDR3aa: CASSLEDRGYEQYF
j_gene: TRBJ1-1; d_gene: .; abundance: .; v_gene: TRBV3-1/TRBV3-2; CDR3nt: TGTGCCAGCAGCCAAGGTCGCGGGCTGAACACTGAAGCTTTCTTT; CDR3aa: CASSQGRGLNTEAFF
j_gene: TRBJ2-5; d_gene: .; abundance: .; v_gene: TRBV5-8; CDR3nt: TGTGCCAGCAGCTGGTCGTCCCGAAAAGAGACCCAGTACTTC; CDR3aa: CASSWSSRKETQYF
j_gene: TRBJ1-1; d_gene: .; abundance: once; v_gene: TRBV5-8; CDR3nt: TGTGCCAGCAGCTCCCACACCGACACTGAAGCTTTCTTT; CDR3aa: CASSSHTDTEAFF
j_gene: TRBJ2-7; d_gene: TRBD1; abundance: .; v_gene: TRBV18; CDR3nt: TGTGCCAGCTCATGGGACAGGGGGGTCCACGAGCAGTACTTC; CDR3aa: CASSWDRGVHEQYF
j_gene: TRBJ1-3; d_gene: .; abundance: few; v_gene: TRBV6-5; CDR3nt: TGTGCCAGCAGCACGACTCCTTCCTCTGGAAACACCATATATTTT; CDR3aa: CASSTTPSSGNTIYF
j_gene: TRBJ1-3; d_gene: .; abundance: .; v_gene: TRBV9; CDR3nt: TGTGCCAGCAGCGTGGTTGGTAGCTCTGGAAACACCATATATTTT; CDR3aa: CASSVVGSSGNTIYF
j_gene: TRBJ1-5; d_gene: TRBD1; abundance: .; v_gene: TRBV30; CDR3nt: TGTGCCTGGAGCTCGGGACAGGGGAATCAGCCCCAGCATTTT; CDR3aa: CAWSSGQGNQPQHF
j_gene: TRBJ1-2; d_gene: .; abundance: few; v_gene: TRBV6-5; CDR3nt: TGTGCCAGCAGCCGAGTTAACTATGGCTACACCTTC; CDR3aa: CASSRVNYGYTF
j_gene: TRBJ1-5; d_gene: .; abundance: .; v_gene: TRBV4-3; CDR3nt: TGCGCCAGCAGCCAAAACGCCCGGGCCAGAGGACAGCCCCAGCATTTT; CDR3aa: CASSQNARARGQPQHF
j_gene: TRBJ2-3; d_gene: TRBD2; abundance: .; v_gene: TRBV5-6; CDR3nt: TGTGCCAGCAGCTCTAGCGGAAACACAGATACGCAGTATTTT; CDR3aa: CASSSSGNTDTQYF
j_gene: TRBJ2-1; d_gene: TRBD1; abundance: .; v_gene: TRBV5-6; CDR3nt: TGTGCCAGCAGCGGCAGGGGGCTCTCCTACAATGAGCAGTTCTTC; CDR3aa: CASSGRGLSYNEQFF
j_gene: TRBJ1-2; d_gene: .; abundance: few; v_gene: TRBV10-2; CDR3nt: TGCGCCAGCAGTGATATCCTTCTGACGACGGATAACTATGGCTACACCTTC; CDR3aa: CASSDILLTTDNYGYTF
j_gene: TRBJ2-1; d_gene: TRBD2; abundance: .; v_gene: TRBV7-6; CDR3nt: TGTGCCAGCAGCTTAGGGGATAGCGGGGGTGCTGAGCAGTTCTTC; CDR3aa: CASSLGDSGGAEQFF
j_gene: TRBJ1-1; d_gene: .; abundance: .; v_gene: TRBV19; CDR3nt: TGTGCCAGTAGCGCAGGGTACGGCGAATACACTGAAGCTTTCTTT; CDR3aa: CASSAGYGEYTEAFF
j_gene: TRBJ2-7; d_gene: .; abundance: .; v_gene: TRBV19; CDR3nt: TGTGCCAGTAGTATAAGGGGTCCGACCTACGAGCAGTACTTC; CDR3aa: CASSIRGPTYEQYF
j_gene: TRBJ2-5; d_gene: .; abundance: .; v_gene: TRBV12-5; CDR3nt: TGTGCTAGTGGTTTTGATGGTGAGACCCAGTACTTC; CDR3aa: CASGFDGETQYF
j_gene: TRBJ1-1; d_gene: .; abundance: once; v_gene: TRBV11-3; CDR3nt: TGTGCCAGCAGCTTAGATTCGAGGGGCACTGAAGCTTTCTTT; CDR3aa: CASSLDSRGTEAFF
j_gene: TRBJ2-3; d_gene: .; abundance: .; v_gene: TRBV11-1; CDR3nt: TGTGCCAGCAGCTTACGGCTCCGGACAGATACGCAGTATTTT; CDR3aa: CASSLRLRTDTQYF
j_gene: TRBJ2-3; d_gene: .; abundance: .; v_gene: TRBV30; CDR3nt: TGTGCCTGGAGGGCCTCTGTAGGAGATACGCAGTATTTT; CDR3aa: CAWRASVGDTQYF
j_gene: TRBJ1-1; d_gene: .; abundance: .; v_gene: TRBV6-5; CDR3nt: TGTGCCAGCAGGGCAGGGTTTGCGAACACTGAAGCTTTCTTT; CDR3aa: CASRAGFANTEAFF
j_gene: TRBJ2-2; d_gene: .; abundance: .; v_gene: TRBV12-5; CDR3nt: TGTGCTAGTGGTTTGGTACAACAGGCTCCCGGGGAGCTGTTTTTT; CDR3aa: CASGLVQQAPGELFF
j_gene: TRBJ1-1; d_gene: .; abundance: .; v_gene: TRBV6-2/TRBV6-3; CDR3nt: TGTGCCAGCAGCAAGGACACTAACACTGAAGCTTTCTTT; CDR3aa: CASSKDTNTEAFF
j_gene: TRBJ1-1; d_gene: .; abundance: .; v_gene: TRBV7-9; CDR3nt: TGTGCCAGCAGGCAGGGGCGGGAAGCTTTCTTT; CDR3aa: CASRQGREAFF
j_gene: TRBJ2-1; d_gene: TRBD2; abundance: .; v_gene: TRBV5-1; CDR3nt: TGCGCCAGCATGGAGGGTAGCGGGGGCCACAATGAGCAGTTCTTC; CDR3aa: CASMEGSGGHNEQFF
j_gene: TRBJ2-5; d_gene: .; abundance: .; v_gene: TRBV18; CDR3nt: TGTGCCAGCTCACCAGGGTTAAGGAAAGAGACCCAGTACTTC; CDR3aa: CASSPGLRKETQYF